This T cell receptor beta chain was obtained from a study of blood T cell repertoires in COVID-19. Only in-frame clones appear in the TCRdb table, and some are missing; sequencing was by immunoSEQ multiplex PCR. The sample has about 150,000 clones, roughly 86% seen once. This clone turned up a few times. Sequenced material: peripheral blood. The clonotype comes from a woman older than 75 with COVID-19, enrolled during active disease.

The DNA of the CDR3 is TGTGCCAGCTCACCGCTTGGGGCCATGAACACTGAAGCTTTCTTT. Protein: CASSPLGAMNTEAFF. V and J are TRBV18 and TRBJ1-1, with TRBD1 as a possible D gene (5 bases). The CDR3 has 15 residues. Germline V gene sequence: CDR1 KGHSH, CDR2 LQKENI. The V end was cut by 3 bases, the J end by 0 bases, with 11 bases between. Full variable domain (rest looked up from reference TRBV18 and TRBJ1-1): NAGVMQNPRHLVRRRGQEARLRCSPMKGHSHVYWYRQLPEEGLKFMVYLQKENIIDESGMPKERFSAEFPKEGPSILRIQQVVRGDSAAYFCASSPLGAMNTEAFFGQGTRLTVV.